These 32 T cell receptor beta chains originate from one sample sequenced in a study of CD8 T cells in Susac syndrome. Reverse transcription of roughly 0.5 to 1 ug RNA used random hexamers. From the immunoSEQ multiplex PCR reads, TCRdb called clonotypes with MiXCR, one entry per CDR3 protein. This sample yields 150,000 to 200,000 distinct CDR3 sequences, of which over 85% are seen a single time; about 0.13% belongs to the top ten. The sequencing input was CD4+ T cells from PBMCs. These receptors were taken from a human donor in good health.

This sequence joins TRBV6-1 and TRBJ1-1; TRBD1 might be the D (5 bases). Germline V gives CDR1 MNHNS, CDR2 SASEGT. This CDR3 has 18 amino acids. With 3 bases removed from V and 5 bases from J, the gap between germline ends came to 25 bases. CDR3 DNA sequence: TGTGCCAGCAGTGATCCCCTACGACAGCTTCAAGGGAGGACTGAAGCTTTCTTT. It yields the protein CASSDPLRQLQGRTEAFF.

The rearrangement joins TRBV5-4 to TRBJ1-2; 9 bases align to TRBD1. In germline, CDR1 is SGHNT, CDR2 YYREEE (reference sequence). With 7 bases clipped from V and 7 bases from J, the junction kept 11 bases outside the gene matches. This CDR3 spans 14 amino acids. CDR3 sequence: CASGGQGMSFGYTF. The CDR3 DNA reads TGTGCCAGCGGGGGACAGGGTATGAGCTTTGGCTACACCTTC.

The chain's CDR3 is CSARRGLAENEQFF. CDR3 sequence (DNA): TGCAGTGCCAGAAGAGGACTAGCGGAGAATGAGCAGTTCTTC. The rearrangement links TRBV20-1 to TRBJ2-1; 10 bases are shared with TRBD2. The ends lost 6 bases at V and 7 bases at J; junction bases unmatched: 9. The CDR3 runs 14 residues. Germline V gene sequence: CDR1 DFQATT, CDR2 SNEGSKA (reference sequence).

CDR3: CSVVISPEITDTQYF. In DNA form, the CDR3 reads TGCAGCGTTGTAATAAGTCCGGAGATCACAGATACGCAGTATTTT. The J gene is TRBJ2-3, the V gene TRBV29-1; the D is unclear. V was trimmed by 4 bases and J by 2 bases, leaving 16 bases between them. Germline CDR1 and CDR2: SQVTM and ANQGSEA. This CDR3 is 15 amino acids long.

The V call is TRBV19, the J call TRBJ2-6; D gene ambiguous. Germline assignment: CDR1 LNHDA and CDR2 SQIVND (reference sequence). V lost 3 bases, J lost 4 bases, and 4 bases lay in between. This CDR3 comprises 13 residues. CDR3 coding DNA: TGTGCCAGTAGTATCACGGGGGCCAACGTCCTGACTTTC. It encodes CASSITGANVLTF.

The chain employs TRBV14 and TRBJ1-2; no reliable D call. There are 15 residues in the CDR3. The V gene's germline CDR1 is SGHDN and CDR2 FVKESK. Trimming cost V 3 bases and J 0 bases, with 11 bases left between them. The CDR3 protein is CASSHPQAPNYGYTF. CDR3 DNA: TGTGCCAGCAGCCATCCGCAGGCCCCTAACTATGGCTACACCTTC.

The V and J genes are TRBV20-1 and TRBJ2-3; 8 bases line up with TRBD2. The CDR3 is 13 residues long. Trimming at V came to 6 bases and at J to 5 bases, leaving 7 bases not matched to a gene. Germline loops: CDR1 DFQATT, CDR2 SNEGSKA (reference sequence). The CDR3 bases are TGCAGTGCGTCGGGCGGGGGGATAGATACGCAGTATTTT. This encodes CSASGGGIDTQYF.

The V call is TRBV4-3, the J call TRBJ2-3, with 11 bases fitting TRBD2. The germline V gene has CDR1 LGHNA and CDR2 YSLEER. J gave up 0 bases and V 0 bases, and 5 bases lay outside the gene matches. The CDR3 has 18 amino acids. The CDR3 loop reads CASSQDLVAGGSTDTQYF. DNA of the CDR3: TGCGCCAGCAGCCAAGATCTAGTAGCGGGGGGGAGCACAGATACGCAGTATTTT.

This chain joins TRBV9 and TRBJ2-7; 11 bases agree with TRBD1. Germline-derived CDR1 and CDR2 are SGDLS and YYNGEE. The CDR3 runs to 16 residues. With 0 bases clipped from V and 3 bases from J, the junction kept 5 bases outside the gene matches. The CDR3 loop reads CASSVGLGTGGYEQYF. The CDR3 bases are TGTGCCAGCAGCGTAGGGCTCGGGACAGGGGGCTACGAGCAGTACTTC. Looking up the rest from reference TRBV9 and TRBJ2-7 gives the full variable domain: DSGVTQTPKHLITATGQRVTLRCSPRSGDLSVYWYQQSLDQGLQFLIQYYNGEERAKGNILERFSAQQFPDLHSELNLSSLELGDSALYFCASSVGLGTGGYEQYFGPGTRLTVT.

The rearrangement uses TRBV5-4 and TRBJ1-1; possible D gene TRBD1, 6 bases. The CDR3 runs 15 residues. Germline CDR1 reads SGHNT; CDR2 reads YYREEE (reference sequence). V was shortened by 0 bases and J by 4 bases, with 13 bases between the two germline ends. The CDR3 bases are TGTGCCAGCAGCTTGGCCGGGGTAGGGGGCACTGAAGCTTTCTTT. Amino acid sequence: CASSLAGVGGTEAFF.

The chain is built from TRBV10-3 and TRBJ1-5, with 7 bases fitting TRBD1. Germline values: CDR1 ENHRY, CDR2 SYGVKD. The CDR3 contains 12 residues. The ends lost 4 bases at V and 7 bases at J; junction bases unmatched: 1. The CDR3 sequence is CAISGQGQPQHF. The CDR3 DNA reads TGTGCCATCAGTGGACAGGGACAGCCCCAGCATTTT.

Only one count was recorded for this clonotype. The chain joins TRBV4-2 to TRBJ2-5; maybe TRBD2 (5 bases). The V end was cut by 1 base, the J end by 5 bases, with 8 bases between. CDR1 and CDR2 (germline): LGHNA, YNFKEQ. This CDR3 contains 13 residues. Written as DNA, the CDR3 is TGTGCCAGCAGCCAAGGACTATGGGAGACCCAGTACTTC. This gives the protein CASSQGLWETQYF.

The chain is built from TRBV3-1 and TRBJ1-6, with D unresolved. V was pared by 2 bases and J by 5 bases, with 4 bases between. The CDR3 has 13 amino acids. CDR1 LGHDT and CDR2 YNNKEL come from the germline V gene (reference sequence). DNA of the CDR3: TGTGCCAGCAGCCAATCGAATAATTCACCCCTCCACTTT. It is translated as CASSQSNNSPLHF.

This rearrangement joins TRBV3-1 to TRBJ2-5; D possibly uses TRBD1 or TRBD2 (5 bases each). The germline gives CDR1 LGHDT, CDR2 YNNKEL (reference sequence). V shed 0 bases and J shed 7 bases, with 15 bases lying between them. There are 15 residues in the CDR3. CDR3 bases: TGTGCCAGCAGCCAAGACGGGACCCCCCAGACGACCCAGTACTTC. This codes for CASSQDGTPQTTQYF.

CDR3 DNA: TGTGCCAGTACCTTATTCGGGACAAGGAGCTCCTACAATGAGCAGTTCTTC. This gives the protein CASTLFGTRSSYNEQFF. The chain uses TRBV19 and TRBJ2-1; TRBD1 might be the D (6 bases). From germline, CDR1 is LNHDA and CDR2 SQIVND (reference sequence). The V gene lost 7 bases and the J gene lost 0 bases, with 19 bases spanning the gap. The CDR3 totals 17 residues.

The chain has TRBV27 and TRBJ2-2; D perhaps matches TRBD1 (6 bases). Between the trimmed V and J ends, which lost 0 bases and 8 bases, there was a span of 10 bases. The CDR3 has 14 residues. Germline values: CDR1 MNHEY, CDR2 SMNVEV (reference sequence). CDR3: CASSLSGGRGELFF. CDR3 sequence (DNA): TGTGCCAGCAGTTTATCAGGGGGAAGGGGGGAGCTGTTTTTT.

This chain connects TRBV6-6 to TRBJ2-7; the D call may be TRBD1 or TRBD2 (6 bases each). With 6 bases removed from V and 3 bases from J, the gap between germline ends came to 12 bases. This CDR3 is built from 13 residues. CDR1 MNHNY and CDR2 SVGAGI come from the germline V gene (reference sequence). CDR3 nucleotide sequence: TGTGCCAGCAGGCGGGACACCTACTACGAGCAGTACTTC. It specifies CASRRDTYYEQYF.

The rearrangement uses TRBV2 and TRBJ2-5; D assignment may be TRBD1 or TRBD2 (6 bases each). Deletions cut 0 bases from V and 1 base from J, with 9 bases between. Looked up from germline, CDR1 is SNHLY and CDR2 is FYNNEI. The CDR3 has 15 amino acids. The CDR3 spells CASSEAKGGQETQYF. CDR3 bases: TGTGCCAGCAGTGAAGCGAAGGGGGGCCAAGAGACCCAGTACTTC.

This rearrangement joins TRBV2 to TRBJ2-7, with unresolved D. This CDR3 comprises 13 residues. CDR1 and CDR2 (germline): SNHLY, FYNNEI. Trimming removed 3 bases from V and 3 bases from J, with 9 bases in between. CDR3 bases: TGTGCCAGCAGTGACGGTCAGATCTACGAGCAGTACTTC. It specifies CASSDGQIYEQYF.

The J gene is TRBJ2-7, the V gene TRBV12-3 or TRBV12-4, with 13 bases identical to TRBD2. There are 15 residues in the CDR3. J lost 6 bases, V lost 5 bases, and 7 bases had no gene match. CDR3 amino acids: CASSPRLAGGGEQYF. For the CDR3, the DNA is TGTGCCAGCAGTCCTAGACTAGCGGGGGGTGGCGAGCAGTACTTC.

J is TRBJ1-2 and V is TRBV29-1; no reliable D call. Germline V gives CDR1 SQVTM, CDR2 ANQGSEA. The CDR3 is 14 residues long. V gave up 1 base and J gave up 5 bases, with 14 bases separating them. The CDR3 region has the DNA TGCAGCGTTGAAGGATGGGGTGGAAGTTATGGCTACACCTTC. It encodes CSVEGWGGSYGYTF.

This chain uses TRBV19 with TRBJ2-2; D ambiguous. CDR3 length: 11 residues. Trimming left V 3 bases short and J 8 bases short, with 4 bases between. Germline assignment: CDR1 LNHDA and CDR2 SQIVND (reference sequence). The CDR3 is CASSIGGELFF. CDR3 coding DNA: TGTGCCAGTAGTATTGGGGGGGAGCTGTTTTTT.

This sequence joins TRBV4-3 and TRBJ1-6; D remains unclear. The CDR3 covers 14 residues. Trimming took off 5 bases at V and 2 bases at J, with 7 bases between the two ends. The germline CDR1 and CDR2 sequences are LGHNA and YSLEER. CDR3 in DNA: TGCGCCAGCAGCAGGGATCCCTATAATTCACCCCTCCACTTT. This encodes CASSRDPYNSPLHF.

In nucleotides, the CDR3 is TGTGCCAGCAGTTACGGGGGGATCCAAGAGACCCAGTACTTC. This codes for CASSYGGIQETQYF. V and J are TRBV6-2 or TRBV6-3 and TRBJ2-5; tentatively, D is TRBD2 (6 bases). The CDR3 sequence is 14 residues long. Trimming pared 2 bases from V and 1 base from J, leaving 8 bases between. Germline loops: CDR1 MNHEY, CDR2 SVGEGT.

The CDR3 DNA follows: TGTGCCAGCAGTAGAGACGGCGGTCACGAGCAGTACTTC. Its translation is CASSRDGGHEQYF. The chain couples TRBV28 to TRBJ2-7, with D hard to call. The CDR3 spans 13 residues. V shed 5 bases and J shed 5 bases, with 13 bases lying between them. CDR1 MDHEN and CDR2 SYDVKM come from the germline V gene.

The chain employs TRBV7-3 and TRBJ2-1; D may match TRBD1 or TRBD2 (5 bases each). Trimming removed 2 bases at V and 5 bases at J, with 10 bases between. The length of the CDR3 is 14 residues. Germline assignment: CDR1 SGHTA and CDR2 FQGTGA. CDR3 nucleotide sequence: TGTGCCAGCAGCTTAGGGGGTTTAAACAATGAGCAGTTCTTC. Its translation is CASSLGGLNNEQFF.

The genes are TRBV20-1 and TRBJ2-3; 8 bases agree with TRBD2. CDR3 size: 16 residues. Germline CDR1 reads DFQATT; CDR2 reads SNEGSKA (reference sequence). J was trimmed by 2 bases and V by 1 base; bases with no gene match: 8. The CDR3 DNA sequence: TGCAGTGCTAGAGGTTCGCGGGGGGCCGACACAGATACGCAGTATTTT. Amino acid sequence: CSARGSRGADTDTQYF.

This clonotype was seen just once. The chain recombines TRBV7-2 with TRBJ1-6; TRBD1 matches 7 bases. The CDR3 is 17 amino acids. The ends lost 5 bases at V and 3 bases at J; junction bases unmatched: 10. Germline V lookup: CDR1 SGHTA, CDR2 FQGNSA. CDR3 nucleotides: TGTGCCAGCAGCCCCAACAGGGGAGGGTTCTATAATTCACCCCTCCACTTT. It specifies CASSPNRGGFYNSPLHF.

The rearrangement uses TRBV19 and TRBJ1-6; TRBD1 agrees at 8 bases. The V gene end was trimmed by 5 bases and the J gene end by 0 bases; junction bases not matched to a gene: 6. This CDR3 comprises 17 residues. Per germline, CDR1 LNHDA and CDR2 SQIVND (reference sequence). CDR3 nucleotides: TGTGCCAGTAGTGCGACAGGGGTCAGCTCCTATAATTCACCCCTCCACTTT. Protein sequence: CASSATGVSSYNSPLHF.

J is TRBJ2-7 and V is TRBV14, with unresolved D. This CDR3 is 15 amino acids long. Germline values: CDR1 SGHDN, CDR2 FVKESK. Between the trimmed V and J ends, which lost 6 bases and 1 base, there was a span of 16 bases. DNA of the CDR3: TGTGCCAGCAGTCCACGCACGGCGTATTCCTACGAGCAGTACTTC. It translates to CASSPRTAYSYEQYF.

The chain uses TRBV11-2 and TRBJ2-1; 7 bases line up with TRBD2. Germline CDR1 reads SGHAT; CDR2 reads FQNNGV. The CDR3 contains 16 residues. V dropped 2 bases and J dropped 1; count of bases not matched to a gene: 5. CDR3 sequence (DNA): TGTGCCAGCAGCTTAACGAGCGGGGTGTCCTACAATGAGCAGTTCTTC. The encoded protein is CASSLTSGVSYNEQFF.

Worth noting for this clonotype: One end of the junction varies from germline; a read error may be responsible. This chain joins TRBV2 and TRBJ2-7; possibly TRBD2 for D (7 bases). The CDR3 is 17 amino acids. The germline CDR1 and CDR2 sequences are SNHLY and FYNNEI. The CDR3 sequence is CASSEEGRGDISNEQYF. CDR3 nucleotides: TGTGCCAGCAGTGAAGAGGGGAGGGGGGACATCTCCAACGAGCAGTACTTC.